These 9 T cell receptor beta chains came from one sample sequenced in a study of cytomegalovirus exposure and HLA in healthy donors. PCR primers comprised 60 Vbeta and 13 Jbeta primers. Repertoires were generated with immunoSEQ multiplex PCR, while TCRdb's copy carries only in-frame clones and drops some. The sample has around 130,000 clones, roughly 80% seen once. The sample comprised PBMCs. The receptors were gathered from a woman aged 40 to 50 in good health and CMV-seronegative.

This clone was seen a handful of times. CDR3 sequence (DNA): TGCGCCAGCAGCCAGAGAGACAGCACTGAAGCTTTCTTT. Translation: CASSQRDSTEAFF. J is TRBJ1-1 and V is TRBV4-1, with D perhaps TRBD1 (5 bases). Germline V gene lookup returns CDR1 MGHRA and CDR2 YSYEKL. The CDR3 is 13 residues long. Trimming removed 3 bases at V and 4 bases at J, with 9 bases between.

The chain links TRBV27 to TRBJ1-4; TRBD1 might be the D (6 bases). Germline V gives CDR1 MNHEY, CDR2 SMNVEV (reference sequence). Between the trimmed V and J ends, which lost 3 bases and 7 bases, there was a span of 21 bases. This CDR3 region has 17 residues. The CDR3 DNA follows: TGTGCCAGCAGTTTTTACAGAGGACAGCCAGGAACTGAAAAACTGTTTTTT. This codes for CASSFYRGQPGTEKLFF. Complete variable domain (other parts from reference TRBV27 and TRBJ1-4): EAQVTQNPRYLITVTGKKLTVTCSQNMNHEYMSWYRQDPGLGLRQIYYSMNVEVTDKGDVPEGYKVSRKEKRNFPLILESPSPNQTSLYFCASSFYRGQPGTEKLFFGSGTQLSVL.

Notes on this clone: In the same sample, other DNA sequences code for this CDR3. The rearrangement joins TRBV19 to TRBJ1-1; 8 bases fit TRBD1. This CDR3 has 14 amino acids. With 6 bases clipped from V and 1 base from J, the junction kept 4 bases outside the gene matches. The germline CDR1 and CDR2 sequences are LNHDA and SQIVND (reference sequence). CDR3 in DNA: TGTGCCAGTAGCGCAGGGGGCGGGAACACTGAAGCTTTCTTT. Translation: CASSAGGGNTEAFF.

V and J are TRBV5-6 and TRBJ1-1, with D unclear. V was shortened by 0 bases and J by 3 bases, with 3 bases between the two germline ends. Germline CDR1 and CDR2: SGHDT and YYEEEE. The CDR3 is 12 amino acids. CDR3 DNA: TGTGCCAGCAGCTTGGCCTACACTGAAGCTTTCTTT. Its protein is CASSLAYTEAFF.

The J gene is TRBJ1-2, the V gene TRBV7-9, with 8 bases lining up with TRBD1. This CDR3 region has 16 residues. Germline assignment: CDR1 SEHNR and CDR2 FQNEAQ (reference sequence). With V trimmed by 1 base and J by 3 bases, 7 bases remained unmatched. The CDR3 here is CASSLGSGQGDYGYTF. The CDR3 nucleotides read TGTGCCAGCAGCTTAGGGAGTGGACAGGGCGACTATGGCTACACCTTC.

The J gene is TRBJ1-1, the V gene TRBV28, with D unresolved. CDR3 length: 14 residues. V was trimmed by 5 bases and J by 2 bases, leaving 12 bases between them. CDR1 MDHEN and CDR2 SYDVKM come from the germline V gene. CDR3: CASSPRQRNTEAFF. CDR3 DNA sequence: TGTGCCAGCAGTCCTCGACAACGCAACACTGAAGCTTTCTTT.

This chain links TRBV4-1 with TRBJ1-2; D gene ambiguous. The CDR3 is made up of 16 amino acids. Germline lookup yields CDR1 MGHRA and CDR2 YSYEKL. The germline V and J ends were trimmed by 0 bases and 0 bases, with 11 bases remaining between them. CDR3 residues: CASSQEGGLPNYGYTF. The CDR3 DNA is TGCGCCAGCAGCCAAGAGGGAGGGCTCCCTAACTATGGCTACACCTTC.

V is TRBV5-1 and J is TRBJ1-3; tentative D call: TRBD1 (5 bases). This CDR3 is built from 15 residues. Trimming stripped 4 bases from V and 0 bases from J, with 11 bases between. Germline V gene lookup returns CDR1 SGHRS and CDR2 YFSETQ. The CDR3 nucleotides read TGCGCCAGCAGCCCACAGGCCCGCTCTGGAAACACCATATATTTT. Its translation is CASSPQARSGNTIYF.

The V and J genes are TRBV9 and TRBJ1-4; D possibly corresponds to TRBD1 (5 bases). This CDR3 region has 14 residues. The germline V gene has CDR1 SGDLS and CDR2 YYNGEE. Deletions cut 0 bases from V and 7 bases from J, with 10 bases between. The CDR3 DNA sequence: TGTGCCAGCAGCGTAGGGACACCTCCTGAAAAACTGTTTTTT. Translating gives CASSVGTPPEKLFF.